This TCR beta chain originates from a study of cytomegalovirus exposure and HLA in healthy donors. CDR3 length equals 13 residues. Germline lookup yields CDR1 LNHDA and CDR2 SQIVND (reference sequence). Trimming removed 3 bases from V and 11 bases from J, with 14 bases in between. Some clones are missing from TCRdb's copy, which holds only in-frame ones; the method was immunoSEQ multiplex PCR. This sample carries roughly 260,000 clones, about 86% of them seen once, and the ten largest clones take about 2.5%. This clonotype originated in a young man in good health and CMV-seronegative. The chain employs TRBV19 and TRBJ2-4; D may be TRBD2 (5 bases). The sample was PBMCs. The CDR3 reads CASSIGREGLQYF. The CDR3 DNA is TGTGCCAGTAGTATCGGAAGAGAGGGCCTTCAGTACTTC.